These 27 T cell receptor beta chains came from one sample sequenced in a study of cytomegalovirus exposure and HLA in healthy donors. Use of 60 Vbeta and 13 Jbeta primers characterized the PCR. The protocol was immunoSEQ multiplex PCR, while the TCRdb copy is restricted to in-frame clones and leaves out a portion. The sample lists about 130,000 clones; roughly 71% were seen once. The specimen sequenced was PBMCs. Receptors originate from a young man in good health and CMV-seronegative.

As to this clone: The sample holds other DNA sequences that translate to the same CDR3. The rearrangement joins TRBV5-1 to TRBJ2-7; D gene uncertain. The CDR3 extends over 13 amino acids. CDR1 is SGHRS and CDR2 is YFSETQ in the germline V gene. Trimming stripped 0 bases from V and 1 base from J, with 5 bases between. The CDR3 region is CASSLDGSYEQYF. CDR3 DNA: TGCGCCAGCAGCTTGGACGGTTCCTACGAGCAGTACTTC.

This chain joins TRBV14 and TRBJ1-4; 7 bases are shared with TRBD1. There are 18 residues in the CDR3. Germline assignment: CDR1 SGHDN and CDR2 FVKESK. The V and J ends lost 0 bases and 8 bases, in that order; junction bases with no gene match: 15. CDR3 loop: CASSQDQVQISGGEKLFF. The CDR3 DNA is TGTGCCAGCAGCCAAGATCAGGTACAGATTTCAGGGGGGGAAAAACTGTTTTTT.

This clone has a handful of counts. The chain joins TRBV5-1 to TRBJ2-1, with D perhaps TRBD2 (7 bases). The CDR3 consists of 13 residues. Trimming took 2 bases from V and 8 from J, leaving 11 bases between them. Germline V gene lookup returns CDR1 SGHRS and CDR2 YFSETQ. CDR3 nucleotides: TGCGCCAGCAGCTTCAGGGGAGGGGATGAGCAGTTCTTC. As protein: CASSFRGGDEQFF.

The V and J genes are TRBV5-4 and TRBJ2-2; TRBD1 matches at 9 bases. Germline V gene lookup returns CDR1 SGHNT and CDR2 YYREEE (reference sequence). The CDR3 runs 14 residues. With 4 bases clipped from V and 10 bases from J, the junction kept 8 bases outside the gene matches. In DNA form, the CDR3 reads TGTGCCAGCAGCCCGGGACAGGGTCTTGAGGAGCTGTTTTTT. Amino acids: CASSPGQGLEELFF.

The chain recombines TRBV14 with TRBJ2-3, with 8 bases lining up with TRBD2. The V and J ends lost 1 base and 5 bases, in that order; junction bases with no gene match: 11. CDR1 is SGHDN, CDR2 FVKESK, per germline. The CDR3 is made up of 17 amino acids. CDR3 coding DNA: TGTGCCAGCAGCCAAGTAGGGACTAGAGTGGAAGGAGATACGCAGTATTTT. Its protein is CASSQVGTRVEGDTQYF.

The chain joins TRBV5-1 to TRBJ1-3; no clear D gene. V was pared by 2 bases and J by 0 bases, with 9 bases between. CDR3 size: 15 residues. The germline V gene has CDR1 SGHRS and CDR2 YFSETQ. The CDR3 DNA is TGCGCCAGCAGCTTAGCAACCTCCTCTGGAAACACCATATATTTT. As protein: CASSLATSSGNTIYF. The complete variable domain, with remaining parts taken from reference TRBV5-1 and TRBJ1-3, reads KAGVTQTPRYLIKTRGQQVTLSCSPISGHRSVSWYQQTPGQGLQFLFEYFSETQRNKGNFPGRFSGRQFSNSRSEMNVSTLELGDSALYLCASSLATSSGNTIYFGEGSWLTVV.

This rearrangement joins TRBV11-2 to TRBJ2-2; TRBD2 matches at 7 bases. The CDR3 is 16 residues long. The V and J ends lost 5 bases and 2 bases, in that order; junction bases with no gene match: 8. Germline CDR1 and CDR2: SGHAT and FQNNGV. DNA of the CDR3: TGTGCCAGCAGCGGAGTAGCGGGCGGAAACACCGGGGAGCTGTTTTTT. It encodes CASSGVAGGNTGELFF.

As DNA, the CDR3 is TGTGCCAGCAGCCCAGGTAGGGGGATCGAGCAGTACTTC. Translation gives CASSPGRGIEQYF. V and J are TRBV7-9 and TRBJ2-7; tentatively, D is TRBD1 (6 bases). Germline values: CDR1 SEHNR, CDR2 FQNEAQ (reference sequence). The CDR3 covers 13 residues. V shed 5 bases and J shed 6 bases, with 14 bases lying between them. Combining the CDR3 with reference TRBV7-9 and TRBJ2-7 gives the whole variable domain DTGVSQNPRHKITKRGQNVTFRCDPISEHNRLYWYRQTLGQGPEFLTYFQNEAQLEKSRLLSDRFSAERPKGSFSTLEIQRTEQGDSAMYLCASSPGRGIEQYFGPGTRLTVT.

The chain is built from TRBV11-2 and TRBJ2-1; TRBD2 agrees at 7 bases. The CDR3 is made up of 17 amino acids. The ends lost 1 base at V and 5 bases at J; junction bases unmatched: 11. The V gene's germline CDR1 is SGHAT and CDR2 FQNNGV. DNA of the CDR3: TGTGCCAGCAGCTTAGGGGCGCTAGCGGAAGTCAACAATGAGCAGTTCTTC. This sequence encodes CASSLGALAEVNNEQFF.

This chain uses TRBV10-3 with TRBJ1-2; the D is unclear. Trimming pared 2 bases from V and 7 bases from J, leaving 8 bases between. Germline V gene data show CDR1 as ENHRY and CDR2 as SYGVKD. The CDR3 spans 12 residues. Here the CDR3 reads CAISEARSGYTF. CDR3 in DNA: TGTGCCATCAGTGAGGCGAGAAGTGGCTACACCTTC.

This rearrangement joins TRBV18 to TRBJ1-1; D is unresolved. This CDR3 has 15 amino acids. V lost 0 bases and J lost 2, with 10 bases in between. Germline V gene data show CDR1 as KGHSH and CDR2 as LQKENI. CDR3 sequence: CASSPPPQINTEAFF. DNA of the CDR3: TGTGCCAGCTCACCACCGCCCCAGATTAACACTGAAGCTTTCTTT.

The gene calls are TRBV9 and TRBJ1-2; 7 bases agree with TRBD1. Germline V lookup: CDR1 SGDLS, CDR2 YYNGEE. The trim removed 3 bases at V and 5 bases at J, leaving 7 bases unmatched. The CDR3 covers 14 residues. This chain's CDR3 is CASSAGGGQYGYTF. The DNA of the CDR3 is TGTGCCAGCAGCGCGGGGGGGGGACAGTATGGCTACACCTTC. The complete variable domain, with remaining parts taken from reference TRBV9 and TRBJ1-2, reads DSGVTQTPKHLITATGQRVTLRCSPRSGDLSVYWYQQSLDQGLQFLIQYYNGEERAKGNILERFSAQQFPDLHSELNLSSLELGDSALYFCASSAGGGQYGYTFGSGTRLTVV.

The V call is TRBV6-1, the J call TRBJ1-5; possibly TRBD1 for D (6 bases). V shed 1 base and J shed 7 bases, with 17 bases lying between them. This CDR3 has 16 residues. The germline V gene encodes CDR1 MNHNS and CDR2 SASEGT. The DNA of the CDR3 is TGTGCCAGCAGTGAAGGAGAAGGGGGTACAGGACAGCCCCAGCATTTT. Its translation: CASSEGEGGTGQPQHF.

The J gene is TRBJ2-7, the V gene TRBV6-1; 8 positions agree with TRBD1. Germline CDR1 is MNHNS and CDR2 is SASEGT. This CDR3 has 15 residues. After removal of 7 bases from V and 1 base from J, the junction contained 9 bases not matched to a gene. The CDR3 region is CASTANDRGSYEQYF. For the CDR3, the DNA is TGTGCCAGCACTGCCAACGACAGGGGTTCCTACGAGCAGTACTTC.

The chain carries TRBV6-1 and TRBJ1-1; tentative D call: TRBD1 (5 bases). This CDR3 region has 15 residues. Germline-derived CDR1 and CDR2 are MNHNS and SASEGT. Between the trimmed V and J ends, which lost 4 bases and 5 bases, there was a span of 17 bases. This CDR3 reads CASSVTVDLSTEAFF. The CDR3 DNA follows: TGTGCCAGCAGTGTGACAGTGGACCTGAGTACTGAAGCTTTCTTT.

The gene calls are TRBV5-1 and TRBJ2-5, with TRBD2 matching 10 bases. V dropped 3 bases and J dropped 2; count of bases not matched to a gene: 1. Per the germline V gene, CDR1 is SGHRS and CDR2 is YFSETQ. This CDR3 contains 14 residues. The CDR3 nucleotides read TGCGCCAGCAGCTATAGCGGGGGGCAAGAGACCCAGTACTTC. Amino acid sequence: CASSYSGGQETQYF.

The chain couples TRBV2 to TRBJ1-1; D may be TRBD1 (6 bases). The CDR3 is 16 residues long. Germline values: CDR1 SNHLY, CDR2 FYNNEI. V was trimmed by 7 bases and J by 0 bases, leaving 18 bases between them. CDR3 DNA: TGTGCCAGCACAGCACAGGGCTTCCACATGAACACTGAAGCTTTCTTT. This translates into CASTAQGFHMNTEAFF.

In DNA form, the CDR3 reads TGTGCCAGCAGCTTCCAGGGGGTTTCTAGCACAGATACGCAGTATTTT. Protein sequence: CASSFQGVSSTDTQYF. The V and J genes are TRBV7-8 and TRBJ2-3; TRBD1 matches at 7 bases. The ends lost 3 bases at V and 0 bases at J; junction bases unmatched: 6. CDR1 and CDR2 from the germline V gene are SGHVS and FQNEAQ. This CDR3 has 16 residues.

This sequence joins TRBV7-9 and TRBJ2-3; TRBD2 agrees at 7 bases. This CDR3 is built from 16 residues. Germline CDR1 SEHNR, CDR2 FQNEAQ (reference sequence). The junction had 14 bases not matched to a gene; V was cut back by 5 bases and J by 6 bases. The chain's CDR3 is CASSPVGTTRRDTQYF. CDR3 DNA sequence: TGTGCCAGCAGCCCAGTAGGGACTACAAGAAGGGATACGCAGTATTTT.

The CDR3 is CASSETGGPNTEAFF. The CDR3 region has the DNA TGTGCCAGCAGTGAGACAGGGGGCCCAAACACTGAAGCTTTCTTT. The V call is TRBV6-1, the J call TRBJ1-1; 10 nucleotides agree with TRBD1. The CDR3 covers 15 residues. V shed 3 bases, J shed 2 bases, and the junction held 3 bases outside the gene matches. Germline V gives CDR1 MNHNS, CDR2 SASEGT.

This clone turned up a few times. This chain uses TRBV6-5 with TRBJ1-1; weak D call: TRBD1 (5 bases). Trimming shortened V by 8 bases and J by 1 base, and 14 bases separated the two germline ends. Germline V gives CDR1 MNHEY, CDR2 SVGAGI. The CDR3 totals 14 residues. Written as DNA, the CDR3 is TGTGCCAGCTCGGGGGGGGGTGCGAACACTGAAGCTTTCTTT. Protein: CASSGGGANTEAFF.

The V call is TRBV28, the J call TRBJ1-2, with 7 bases aligning to TRBD1. With 3 bases clipped from V and 4 bases from J, the junction kept 2 bases outside the gene matches. The CDR3 is 13 amino acids. The germline gives CDR1 MDHEN, CDR2 SYDVKM. The CDR3, as DNA: TGTGCCAGCAGTTTGCCAGGGGGCTATGGCTACACCTTC. This sequence encodes CASSLPGGYGYTF.

This clone was seen just once. V and J are TRBV2 and TRBJ1-4, with TRBD1 as a possible D gene (6 bases). CDR1 and CDR2 (germline): SNHLY, FYNNEI. With 6 bases removed from V and 3 bases from J, the gap between germline ends came to 17 bases. This CDR3 contains 16 residues. The CDR3 DNA reads TGTGCCAGCAGCGTGCCGAGGACAGAGGCTAATGAAAAACTGTTTTTT. Translation gives CASSVPRTEANEKLFF.

On this clone: Other DNA sequences in this sample translate to the same CDR3. V and J are TRBV11-2 and TRBJ1-2; no definite D call. The CDR3 is 15 residues long. Looked up from germline, CDR1 is SGHAT and CDR2 is FQNNGV. V was cut by 0 bases and J by 2 bases, with 10 bases left in between. In DNA, the CDR3 is TGTGCCAGCAGCTTAGATCGGGTCAGCAACTATGGCTACACCTTC. Protein product: CASSLDRVSNYGYTF. Filled out from reference TRBV11-2 and TRBJ1-2, the complete variable domain reads EAGVAQSPRYKIIEKRQSVAFWCNPISGHATLYWYQQILGQGPKLLIQFQNNGVVDDSQLPKDRFSAERLKGVDSTLKIQPAKLEDSAVYLCASSLDRVSNYGYTFGSGTRLTVV.

This clone was found a few times. The chain couples TRBV7-6 to TRBJ1-2; D is possibly TRBD1 (5 bases). The length of the CDR3 is 13 residues. V lost 5 bases to trimming and J lost 4 bases, with 11 bases between them. The germline V gene encodes CDR1 SGHVS and CDR2 FNYEAQ. Written as DNA, the CDR3 is TGTGCCAGCAGCCAAGGGGCCACCTATGGCTACACCTTC. As protein: CASSQGATYGYTF. The full variable domain, with the rest looked up from reference TRBV7-6 and TRBJ1-2, is GAGVSQSPRYKVTKRGQDVALRCDPISGHVSLYWYRQALGQGPEFLTYFNYEAQQDKSGLPNDRFSAERPEGSISTLTIQRTEQRDSAMYRCASSQGATYGYTFGSGTRLTVV.

The chain has TRBV28 and TRBJ2-4, with 8 nucleotides matching TRBD1. CDR1 and CDR2 (germline): MDHEN, SYDVKM. This CDR3 is built from 16 residues. V was clipped by 4 bases and J by 0 bases; unmatched bases: 5. CDR3 DNA sequence: TGTGCCAGCAGTTCGACAGGGGAGGTAGCCAAAAACATTCAGTACTTC. This encodes CASSSTGEVAKNIQYF.

The gene calls are TRBV25-1 and TRBJ2-3; D remains unclear. This CDR3 comprises 12 residues. Trimming took 6 bases from V and 0 from J, leaving 4 bases between them. Germline loops: CDR1 MGHDK, CDR2 SYGVNS. This CDR3 is CASRTSTDTQYF. DNA of the CDR3: TGTGCCAGCAGGACTAGCACAGATACGCAGTATTTT.